The clone carrying this T cell receptor (beta chain) was counted only a few times. Its antigen remains unidentified. This CDR3 comprises 14 residues. Germline V gene lookup returns CDR1 SEHNR and CDR2 FQNEAQ (reference sequence). The V segment lost 0 bases and the J segment 10 bases; nucleotides outside the gene matches: 5. The data derive from a study of blood T cells in healthy people across ages. General study points: Not knowing donor CMV status may have confounded expanded clonotype changes. Per million T cells, TCR beta diversity dropped roughly linearly as age increased. With naive T cell percentage, TCR beta diversity showed a strong correlation.

PCR was performed a second time for about 7 to 12 cycles using a sample-barcoded 5' primer and a J-beta primer mix. All samples gave at least 2.5 million CDR3-containing paired-end reads. TCRdb redid the calling of the 5' RACE reads with MiXCR, one entry per CDR3 protein. The top ten clones hold approximately 18% of a sample with roughly 570,000 distinct CDR3 sequences, roughly 29% of them seen once. This chain connects TRBV7-9 to TRBJ2-1; 8 bases map to TRBD2. The source of this sequence is a woman in her sixties or seventies in good health. The specimen was blood. The chain's CDR3 is CASSLASGVQEQFF. CDR3 coding DNA: TGTGCCAGCAGCTTAGCTAGCGGGGTACAGGAGCAGTTCTTC.